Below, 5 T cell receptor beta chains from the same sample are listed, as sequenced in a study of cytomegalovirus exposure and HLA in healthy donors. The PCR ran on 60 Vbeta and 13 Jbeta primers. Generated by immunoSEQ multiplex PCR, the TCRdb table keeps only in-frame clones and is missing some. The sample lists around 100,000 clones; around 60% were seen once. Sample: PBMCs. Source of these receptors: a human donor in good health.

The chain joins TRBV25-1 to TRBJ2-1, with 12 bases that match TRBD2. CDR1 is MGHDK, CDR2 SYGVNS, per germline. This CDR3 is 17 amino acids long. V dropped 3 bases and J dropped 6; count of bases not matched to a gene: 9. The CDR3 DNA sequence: TGTGCCAGCAGTGACCCTAGCGGGAGGGCCGCCGCCAATGAGCAGTTCTTC. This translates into CASSDPSGRAAANEQFF.

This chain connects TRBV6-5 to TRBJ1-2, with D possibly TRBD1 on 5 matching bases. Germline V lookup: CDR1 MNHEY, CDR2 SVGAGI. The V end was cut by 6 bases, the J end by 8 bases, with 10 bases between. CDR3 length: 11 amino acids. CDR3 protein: CASRVGGGYTF. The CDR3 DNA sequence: TGTGCCAGCAGGGTGGGGGGGGGCTACACCTTC.

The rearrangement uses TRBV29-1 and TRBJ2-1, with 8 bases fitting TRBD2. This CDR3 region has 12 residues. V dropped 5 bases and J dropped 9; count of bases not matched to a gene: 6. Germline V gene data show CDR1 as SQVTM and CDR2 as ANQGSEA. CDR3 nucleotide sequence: TGCAGCGTTTTTCAGCGGGAGCTTGAGCAGTTCTTC. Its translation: CSVFQRELEQFF.

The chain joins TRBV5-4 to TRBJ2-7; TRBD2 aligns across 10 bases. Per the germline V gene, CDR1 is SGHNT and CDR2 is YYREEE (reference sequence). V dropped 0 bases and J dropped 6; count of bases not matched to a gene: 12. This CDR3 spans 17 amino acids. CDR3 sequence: CASSLGSGRASFGEQYF. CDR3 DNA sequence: TGTGCCAGCAGCTTGGGGAGCGGGAGGGCCTCCTTCGGCGAGCAGTACTTC.

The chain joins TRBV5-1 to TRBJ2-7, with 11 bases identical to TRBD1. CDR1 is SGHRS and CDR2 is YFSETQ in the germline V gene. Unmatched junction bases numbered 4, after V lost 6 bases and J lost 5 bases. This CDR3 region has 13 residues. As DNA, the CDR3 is TGCGCCAGCATCGGACAGGGGGCCCACGAGCAGTACTTC. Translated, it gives CASIGQGAHEQYF.